This TCR beta chain was identified in a study of T cell responses to AZD1222 COVID-19 vaccine. Findings of the study overall: Spike-specific TCR repertoires showed rising breadth and depth after two AZD1222 doses. There were repertoire samples only from the period after the peak T cell response.

The assay was immunoSEQ multiplex PCR, and TCRdb's table has in-frame clones only and misses some. The sample holds about 130,000 clones, approximately 88% seen once. This CDR3 region has 16 residues. V dropped 11 bases and J dropped 4; count of bases not matched to a gene: 17. With regard to this clone: The antigen remains undetermined.

Sequencing used peripheral blood, obtained on day 0 of AZD1222 vaccination. The receptor comes from an adult in good health. J is TRBJ2-3 and V is TRBV6-7; 8 bases are a match to TRBD2. TRBV6-7 is an ORF; its function is uncertain. CDR3 protein: CAAPLCPGLEPDTQYF. For the CDR3, the DNA is TGTGCCGCCCCCTTGTGCCCGGGACTAGAACCAGATACGCAGTATTTT.